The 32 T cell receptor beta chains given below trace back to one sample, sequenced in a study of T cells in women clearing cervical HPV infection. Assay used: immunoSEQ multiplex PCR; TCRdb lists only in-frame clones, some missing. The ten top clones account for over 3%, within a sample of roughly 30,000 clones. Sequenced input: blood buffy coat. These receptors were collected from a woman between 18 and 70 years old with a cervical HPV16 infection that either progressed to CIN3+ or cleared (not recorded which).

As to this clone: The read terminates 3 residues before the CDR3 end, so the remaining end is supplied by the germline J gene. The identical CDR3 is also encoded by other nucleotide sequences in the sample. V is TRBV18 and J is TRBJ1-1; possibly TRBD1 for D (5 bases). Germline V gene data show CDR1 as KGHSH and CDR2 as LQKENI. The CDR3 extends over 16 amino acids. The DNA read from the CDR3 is TGTGCCAGCTCACCGGGACTAGCGGGGGTTGGCGGCGAG. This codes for CASSPGLAGVGGE. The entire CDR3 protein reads CASSPGLAGVGGEAFF. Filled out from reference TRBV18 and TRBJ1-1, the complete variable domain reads NAGVMQNPRHLVRRRGQEARLRCSPMKGHSHVYWYRQLPEEGLKFMVYLQKENIIDESGMPKERFSAEFPKEGPSILRIQQVVRGDSAAYFCASSPGLAGVGGEAFFGQGTRLTVV.

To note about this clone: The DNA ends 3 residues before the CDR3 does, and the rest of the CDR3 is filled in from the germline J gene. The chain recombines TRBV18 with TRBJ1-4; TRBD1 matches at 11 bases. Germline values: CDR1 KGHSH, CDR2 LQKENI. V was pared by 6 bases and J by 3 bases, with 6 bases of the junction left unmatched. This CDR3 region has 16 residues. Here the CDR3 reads CASSPGQGASNEKLFF. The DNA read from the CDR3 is TGTGCCAGCTCCCCAGGACAGGGGGCTTCTAATGAAAAA.

The sequenced part of the CDR3 DNA is TGTGCCAGCAGCTTAGCAGGGGTACTGAAGGGGAGGGCTGGT. It specifies CASSLAGVLKGRAG. In full, the CDR3 is CASSLAGVLKGRAGQYF. The chain links TRBV7-2 to TRBJ2-4; 7 bases are shared with TRBD2. The CDR3 goes on 3 residues after the read ends, and that part is filled in from the germline J gene. The CDR3 is 17 amino acids. The germline V gene has CDR1 SGHTA and CDR2 FQGNSA.

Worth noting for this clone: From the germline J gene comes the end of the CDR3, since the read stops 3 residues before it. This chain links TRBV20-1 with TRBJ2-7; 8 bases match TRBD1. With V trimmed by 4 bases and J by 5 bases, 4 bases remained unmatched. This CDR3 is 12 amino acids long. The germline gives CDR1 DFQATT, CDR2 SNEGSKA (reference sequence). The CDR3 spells CSAIYRGDEQYF. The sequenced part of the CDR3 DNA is TGCAGTGCTATATACAGGGGGGACGAG.

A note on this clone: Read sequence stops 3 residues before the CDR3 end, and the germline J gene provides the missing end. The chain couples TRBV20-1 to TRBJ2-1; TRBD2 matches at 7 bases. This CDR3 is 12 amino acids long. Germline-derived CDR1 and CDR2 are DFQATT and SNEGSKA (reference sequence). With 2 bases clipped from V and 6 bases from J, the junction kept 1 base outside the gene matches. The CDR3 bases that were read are TGCAGTGCTAGATGGGGGGGCAATGAG. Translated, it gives CSARWGGNE. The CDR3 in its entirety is CSARWGGNEQFF.

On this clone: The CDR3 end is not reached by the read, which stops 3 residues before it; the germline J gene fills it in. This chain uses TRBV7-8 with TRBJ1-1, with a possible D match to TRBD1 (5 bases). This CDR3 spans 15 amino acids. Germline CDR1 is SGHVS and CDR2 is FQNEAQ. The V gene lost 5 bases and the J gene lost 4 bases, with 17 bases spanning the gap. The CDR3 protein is CASSPRRGVGTEAFF. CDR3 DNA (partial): TGTGCCAGCAGCCCACGACGGGGGGTTGGCACTGAA.

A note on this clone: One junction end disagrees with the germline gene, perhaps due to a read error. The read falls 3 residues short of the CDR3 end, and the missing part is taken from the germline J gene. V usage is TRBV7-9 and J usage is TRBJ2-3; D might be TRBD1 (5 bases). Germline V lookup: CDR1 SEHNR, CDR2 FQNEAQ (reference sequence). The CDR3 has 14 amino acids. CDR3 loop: CASSFLAGPETQYF. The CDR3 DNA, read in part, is TGTGCCAGCAGCTTTCTGGCAGGGCCAGAGACG.

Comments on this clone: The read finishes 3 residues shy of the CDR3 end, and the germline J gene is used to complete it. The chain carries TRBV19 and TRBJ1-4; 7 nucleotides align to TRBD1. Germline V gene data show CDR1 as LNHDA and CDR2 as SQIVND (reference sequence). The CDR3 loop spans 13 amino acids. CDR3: CASSDRDDSPLFF. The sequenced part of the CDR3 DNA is TGTGCCAGTAGCGACAGGGACGATTCACCA.

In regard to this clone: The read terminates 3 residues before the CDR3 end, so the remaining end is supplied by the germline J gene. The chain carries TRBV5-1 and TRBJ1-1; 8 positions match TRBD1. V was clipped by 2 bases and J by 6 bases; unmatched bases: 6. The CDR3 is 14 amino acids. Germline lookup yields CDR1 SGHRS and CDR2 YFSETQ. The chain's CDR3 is CASSLDRGSAEAFF. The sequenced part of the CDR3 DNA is TGCGCCAGCAGCTTAGACAGGGGTAGTGCTGAA. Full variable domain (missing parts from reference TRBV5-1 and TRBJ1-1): KAGVTQTPRYLIKTRGQQVTLSCSPISGHRSVSWYQQTPGQGLQFLFEYFSETQRNKGNFPGRFSGRQFSNSRSEMNVSTLELGDSALYLCASSLDRGSAEAFFGQGTRLTVV.

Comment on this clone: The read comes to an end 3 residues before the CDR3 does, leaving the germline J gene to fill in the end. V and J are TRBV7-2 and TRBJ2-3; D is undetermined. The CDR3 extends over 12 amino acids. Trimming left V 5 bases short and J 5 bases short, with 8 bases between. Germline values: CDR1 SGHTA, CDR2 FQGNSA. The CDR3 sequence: CASSPRRDTQYF. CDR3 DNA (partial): TGTGCCAGCAGCCCTCGTAGAGATACG.

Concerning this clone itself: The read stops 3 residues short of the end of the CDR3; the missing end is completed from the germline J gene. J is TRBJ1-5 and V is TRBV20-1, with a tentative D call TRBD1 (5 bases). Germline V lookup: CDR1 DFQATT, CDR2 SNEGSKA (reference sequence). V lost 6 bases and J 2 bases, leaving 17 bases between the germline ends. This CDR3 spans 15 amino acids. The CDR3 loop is CSALGVRVGNQPQHF. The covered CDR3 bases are TGCAGTGCCTTAGGGGTAAGGGTGGGCAATCAGCCC.

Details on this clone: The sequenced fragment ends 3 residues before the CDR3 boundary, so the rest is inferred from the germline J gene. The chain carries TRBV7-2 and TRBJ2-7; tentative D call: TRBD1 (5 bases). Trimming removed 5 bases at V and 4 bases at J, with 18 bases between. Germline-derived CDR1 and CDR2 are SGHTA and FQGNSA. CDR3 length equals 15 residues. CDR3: CASSQVGQGPYEQYF. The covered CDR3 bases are TGTGCCAGCAGCCAGGTGGGGCAGGGCCCGTACGAG.

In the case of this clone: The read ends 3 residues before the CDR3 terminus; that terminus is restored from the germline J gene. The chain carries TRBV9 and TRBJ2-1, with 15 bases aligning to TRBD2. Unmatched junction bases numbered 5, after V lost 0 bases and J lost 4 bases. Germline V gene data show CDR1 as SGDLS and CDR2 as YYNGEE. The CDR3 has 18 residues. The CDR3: CASSVGTSGGVLYNEQFF. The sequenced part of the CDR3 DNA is TGTGCCAGCAGCGTAGGGACTAGCGGGGGGGTTCTTTACAATGAG. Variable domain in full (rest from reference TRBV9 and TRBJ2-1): DSGVTQTPKHLITATGQRVTLRCSPRSGDLSVYWYQQSLDQGLQFLIQYYNGEERAKGNILERFSAQQFPDLHSELNLSSLELGDSALYFCASSVGTSGGVLYNEQFFGPGTRLTVL.

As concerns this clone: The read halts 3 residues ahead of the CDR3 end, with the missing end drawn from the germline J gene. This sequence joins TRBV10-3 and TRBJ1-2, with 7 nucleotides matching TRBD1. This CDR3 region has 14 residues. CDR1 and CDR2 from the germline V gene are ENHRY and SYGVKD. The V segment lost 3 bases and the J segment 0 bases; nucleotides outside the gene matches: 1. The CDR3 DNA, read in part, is TGTGCCATCAGTGAAGGACAGGCTAACTATGGC. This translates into CAISEGQANYG. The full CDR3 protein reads CAISEGQANYGYTF.

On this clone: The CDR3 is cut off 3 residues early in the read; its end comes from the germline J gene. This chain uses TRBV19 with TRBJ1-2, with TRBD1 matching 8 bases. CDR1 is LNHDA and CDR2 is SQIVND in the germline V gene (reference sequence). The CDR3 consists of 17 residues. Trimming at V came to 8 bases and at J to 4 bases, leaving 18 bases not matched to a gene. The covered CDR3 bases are TGTGCCAGTGCTAGTTCGAGACAGGGGCGAAAAGGCTATGGC. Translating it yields CASASSRQGRKGYG. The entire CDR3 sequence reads CASASSRQGRKGYGYTF.

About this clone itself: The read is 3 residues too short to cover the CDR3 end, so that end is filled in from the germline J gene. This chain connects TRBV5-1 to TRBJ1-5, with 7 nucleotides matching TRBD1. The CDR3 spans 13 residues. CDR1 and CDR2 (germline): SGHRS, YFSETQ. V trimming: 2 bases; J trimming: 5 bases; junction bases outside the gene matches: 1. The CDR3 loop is CASSLTGDQPQHF. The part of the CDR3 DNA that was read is TGCGCCAGCAGCTTAACAGGGGATCAGCCC.

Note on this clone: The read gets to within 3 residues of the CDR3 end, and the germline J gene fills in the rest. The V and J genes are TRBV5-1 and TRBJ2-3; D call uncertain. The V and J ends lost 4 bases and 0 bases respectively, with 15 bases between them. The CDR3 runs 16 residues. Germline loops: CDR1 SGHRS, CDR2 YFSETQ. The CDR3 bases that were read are TGCGCCAGCAGCCCCCGACTCCCGGCCAGCACAGATACG. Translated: CASSPRLPASTDT. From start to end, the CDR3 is CASSPRLPASTDTQYF.

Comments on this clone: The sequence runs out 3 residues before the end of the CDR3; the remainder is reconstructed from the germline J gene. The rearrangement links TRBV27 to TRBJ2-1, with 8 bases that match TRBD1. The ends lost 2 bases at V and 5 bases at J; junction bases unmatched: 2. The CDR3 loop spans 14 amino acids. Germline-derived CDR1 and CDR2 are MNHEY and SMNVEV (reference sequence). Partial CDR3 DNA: TGTGCCAGCAGTTTACAGGGGGCGAACAATGAG. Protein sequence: CASSLQGANNE. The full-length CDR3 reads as CASSLQGANNEQFF.

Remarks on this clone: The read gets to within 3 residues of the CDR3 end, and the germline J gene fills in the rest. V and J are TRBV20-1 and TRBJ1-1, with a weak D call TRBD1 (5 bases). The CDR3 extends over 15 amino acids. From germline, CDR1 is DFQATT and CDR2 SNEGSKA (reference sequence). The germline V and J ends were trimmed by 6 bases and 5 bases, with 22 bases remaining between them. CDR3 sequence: CSALEKMRGGTEAFF. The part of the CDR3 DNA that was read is TGCAGTGCCCTTGAGAAAATGAGGGGAGGAACTGAA.

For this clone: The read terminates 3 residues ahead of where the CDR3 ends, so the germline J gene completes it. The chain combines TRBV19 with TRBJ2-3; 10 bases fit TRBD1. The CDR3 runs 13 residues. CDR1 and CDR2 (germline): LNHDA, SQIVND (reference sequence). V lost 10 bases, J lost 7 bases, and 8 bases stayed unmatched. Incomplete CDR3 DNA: TGTGCCACCTGGACAGGGGGGGACAATACG. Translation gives CATWTGGDNT. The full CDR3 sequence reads CATWTGGDNTQYF.

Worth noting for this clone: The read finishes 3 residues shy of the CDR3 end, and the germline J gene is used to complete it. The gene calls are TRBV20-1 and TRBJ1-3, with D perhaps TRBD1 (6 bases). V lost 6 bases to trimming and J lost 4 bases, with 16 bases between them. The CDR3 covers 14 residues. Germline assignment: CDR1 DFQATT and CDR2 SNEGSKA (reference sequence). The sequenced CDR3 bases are TGCAGTGCCGGGACACAGAGGTTCGGAAACACC. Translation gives CSAGTQRFGNT. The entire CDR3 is CSAGTQRFGNTIYF.

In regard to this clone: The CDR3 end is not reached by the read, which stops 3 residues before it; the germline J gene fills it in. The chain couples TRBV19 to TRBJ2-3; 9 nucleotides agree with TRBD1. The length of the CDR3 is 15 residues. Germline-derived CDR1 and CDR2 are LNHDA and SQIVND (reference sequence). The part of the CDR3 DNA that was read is TGTGCCAGTAGTACAGGACAGGGGAGGAATCAGCCG. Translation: CASSTGQGRNQP. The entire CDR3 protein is CASSTGQGRNQPQYF. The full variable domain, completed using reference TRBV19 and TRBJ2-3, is DGGITQSPKYLFRKEGQNVTLSCEQNLNHDAMYWYRQDPGQGLRLIYYSQIVNDFQKGDIAEGYSVSREKKESFPLTVTSAQKNPTAFYLCASSTGQGRNQPQYFGPGTRLTVL.

The CDR3 DNA, read in part, is TGTGCCAGCTCACCAACAGGGGCCGGGGAG. The encoded protein is CASSPTGAGE. The entire CDR3 protein is CASSPTGAGELFF. V usage is TRBV18 and J usage is TRBJ2-2; 7 nucleotides line up with TRBD1. The read finishes 3 residues shy of the CDR3 end, and the germline J gene is used to complete it. The germline CDR1 and CDR2 sequences are KGHSH and LQKENI. V was pared by 2 bases and J by 6 bases, with 0 bases of the junction left unmatched. CDR3 length: 13 amino acids.

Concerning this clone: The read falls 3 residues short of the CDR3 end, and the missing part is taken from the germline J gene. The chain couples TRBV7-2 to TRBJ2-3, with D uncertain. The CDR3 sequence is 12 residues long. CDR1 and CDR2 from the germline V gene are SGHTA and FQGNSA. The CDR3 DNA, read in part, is TGTGCCAGCAGCTTGGTAGGGCAGCCG. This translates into CASSLVGQP. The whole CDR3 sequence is CASSLVGQPQYF.

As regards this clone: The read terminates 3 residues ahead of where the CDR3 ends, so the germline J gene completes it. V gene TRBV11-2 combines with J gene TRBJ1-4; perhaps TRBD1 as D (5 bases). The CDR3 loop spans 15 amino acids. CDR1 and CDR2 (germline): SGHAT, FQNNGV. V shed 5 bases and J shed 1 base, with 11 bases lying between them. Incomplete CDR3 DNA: TGTGCCAGCAGCAACTGGAGGGGAACTAATGAAAAA. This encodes CASSNWRGTNEK. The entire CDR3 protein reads CASSNWRGTNEKLFF.

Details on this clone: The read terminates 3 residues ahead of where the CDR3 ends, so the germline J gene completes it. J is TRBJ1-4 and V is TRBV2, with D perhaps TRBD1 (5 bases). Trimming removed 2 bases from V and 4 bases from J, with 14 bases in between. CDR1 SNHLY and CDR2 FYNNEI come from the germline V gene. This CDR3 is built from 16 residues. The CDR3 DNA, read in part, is TGTGCCAGCAGTGAAATATTTAGGGGCGGTAATGAAAAA. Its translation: CASSEIFRGGNEK. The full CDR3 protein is CASSEIFRGGNEKLFF.

The CDR3: CSAASDRGRDGYTF. CDR3 DNA, as far as it was read: TGCAGTGCCGCCTCGGACAGGGGGCGCGATGGC. This rearrangement joins TRBV20-1 to TRBJ1-2; 11 nucleotides match TRBD1. The CDR3 end is not reached by the read, which stops 3 residues before it; the germline J gene fills it in. The CDR3 has 14 amino acids. Germline CDR1 and CDR2: DFQATT and SNEGSKA (reference sequence). Trimming cost V 6 bases and J 6 bases; bases outside gene matches: 9.

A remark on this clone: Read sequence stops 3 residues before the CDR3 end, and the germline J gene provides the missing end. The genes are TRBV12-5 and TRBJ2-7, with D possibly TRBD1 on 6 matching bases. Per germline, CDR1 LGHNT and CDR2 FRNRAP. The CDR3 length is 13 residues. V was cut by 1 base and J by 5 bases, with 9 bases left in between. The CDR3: CASGLGQADEQYF. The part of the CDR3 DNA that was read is TGTGCTAGTGGTTTGGGACAGGCAGACGAG.

CDR3 protein: CASSPDRVGGNDYTF. CDR3 DNA (partial): TGTGCCAGCTCACCAGACAGGGTAGGAGGCAATGAC. The V gene is TRBV18, the J gene TRBJ1-2; TRBD1 agrees at 7 bases. The read halts 3 residues ahead of the CDR3 end, with the missing end drawn from the germline J gene. The CDR3 is made up of 15 amino acids. CDR1 and CDR2 from the germline V gene are KGHSH and LQKENI.

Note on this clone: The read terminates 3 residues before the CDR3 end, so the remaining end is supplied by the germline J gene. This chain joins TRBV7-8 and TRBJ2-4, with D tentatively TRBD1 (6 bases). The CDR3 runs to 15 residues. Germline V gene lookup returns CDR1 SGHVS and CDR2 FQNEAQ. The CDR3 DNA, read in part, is TGTGCCAGCAGCTCATCCAACAGGGCCTTTGATGGT. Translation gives CASSSSNRAFDG. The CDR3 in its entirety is CASSSSNRAFDGQYF.

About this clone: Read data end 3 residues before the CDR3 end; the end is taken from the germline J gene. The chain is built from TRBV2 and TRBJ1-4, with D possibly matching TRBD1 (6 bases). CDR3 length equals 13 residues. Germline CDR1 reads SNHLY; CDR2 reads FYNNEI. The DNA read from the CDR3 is TGTGCCAGCAGTGACAGGGGAGTTTCACCA. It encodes CASSDRGVSP. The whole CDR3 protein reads CASSDRGVSPLFF.

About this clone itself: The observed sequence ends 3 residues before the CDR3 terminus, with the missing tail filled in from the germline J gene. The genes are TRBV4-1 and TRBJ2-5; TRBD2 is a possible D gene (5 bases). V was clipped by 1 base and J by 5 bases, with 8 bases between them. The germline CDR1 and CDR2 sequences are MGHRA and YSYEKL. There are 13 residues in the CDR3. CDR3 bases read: TGCGCCAGCAGCCAAGTGAGAGGGGAGACC. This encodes CASSQVRGET. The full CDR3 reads CASSQVRGETQYF.